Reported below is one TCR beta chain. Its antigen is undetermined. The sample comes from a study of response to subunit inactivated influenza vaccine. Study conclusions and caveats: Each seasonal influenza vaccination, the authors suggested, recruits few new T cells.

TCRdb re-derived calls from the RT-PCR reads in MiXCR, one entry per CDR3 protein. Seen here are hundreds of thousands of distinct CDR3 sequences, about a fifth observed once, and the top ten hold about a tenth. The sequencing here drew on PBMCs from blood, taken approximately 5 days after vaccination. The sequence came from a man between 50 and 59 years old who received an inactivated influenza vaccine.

As DNA, the CDR3 is TGTGCCAGCACCCTAACGACGGAGAGCAATTCACCCCTCCACTTT. The encoded protein is CASTLTTESNSPLHF. The genes are TRBV6-1 and TRBJ1-6, with no clear D. V lost 7 bases to trimming and J lost 7 bases, with 17 bases between them. CDR1 and CDR2 (germline): MNHNS, SASEGT. The CDR3 totals 15 residues.